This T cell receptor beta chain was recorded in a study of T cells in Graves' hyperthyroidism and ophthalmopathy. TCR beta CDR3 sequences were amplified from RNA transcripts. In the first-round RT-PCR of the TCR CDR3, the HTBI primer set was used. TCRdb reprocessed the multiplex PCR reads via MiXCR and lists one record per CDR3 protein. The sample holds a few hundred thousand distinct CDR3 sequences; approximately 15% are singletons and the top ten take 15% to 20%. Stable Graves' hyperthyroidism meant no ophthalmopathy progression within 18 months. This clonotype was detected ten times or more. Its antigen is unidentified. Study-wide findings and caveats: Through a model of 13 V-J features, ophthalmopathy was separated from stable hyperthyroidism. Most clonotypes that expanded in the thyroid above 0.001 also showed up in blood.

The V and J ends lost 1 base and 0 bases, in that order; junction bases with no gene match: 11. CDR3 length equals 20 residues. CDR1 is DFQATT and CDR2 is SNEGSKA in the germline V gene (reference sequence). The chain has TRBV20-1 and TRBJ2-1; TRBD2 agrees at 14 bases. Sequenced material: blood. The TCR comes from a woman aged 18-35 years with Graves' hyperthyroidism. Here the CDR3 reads CSARGLPGLAGARSYNEQFF. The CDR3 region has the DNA TGCAGTGCTAGAGGTCTACCGGGACTAGCGGGAGCCCGCTCCTACAATGAGCAGTTCTTC.